This TCR beta chain originates from a study of CD8 T cells in ankylosing spondylitis (dated by TCRdb to 2017 to 2019). A note on the overall study: The study set out to find disease-linked TCR variants by profiling T cell receptor beta repertoires in ankylosing spondylitis patients and healthy donors. The full study cohort was made up of approximately 24 ankylosing spondylitis patients and 108 healthy donors. Samples of peripheral blood were taken, and for ankylosing spondylitis patients, synovial fluid was collected as well. Paper-wide results and their limitations: Significant enrichment of the disease-linked clones was reported in matched synovial fluid samples from ankylosing spondylitis patients. The disease-linked clones showed a CD8+ phenotype and occurred at relatively low frequencies in peripheral blood. Blood from ankylosing spondylitis patients appeared to be characterized by a TCR beta motif composed of under 10 highly homologous amino acid variants. Some motif variants had previously been reported in the synovial fluid and blood of reactive arthritis patients, which suggests shared mechanisms of disease initiation.

This clonotype was seen only a few times. It has no known antigen specificity. Base qualities are not recorded, but no much larger clone differs from it by a single base. From V the trimming removes 6 bases and from J it removes 3 bases, while the gene matches leave 1 base of the junction unaccounted for. The CDR3 covers 14 residues, taking in both the cysteine and the phenylalanine. This entry keeps only the CDR3 DNA: 42 bases, framed from base 1. CDR1 and CDR2 (SNHLY, FYNNEI) derive from the germline V gene. Synovial fluid samples were paired with blood samples taken from the same ankylosing spondylitis patients. Sequencing relied on an Illumina HiSeq 2500. TCR beta libraries were prepared by quantitative 5'-RACE with molecular barcodes. As for the authors' bioinformatics: A new computational method, built on a probabilistic model of VDJ rearrangement, was used to identify disease-linked TCR variants. TCRdb reanalyzed the raw reads on its own, using fastp at Q25 for trimming and MiXCR for clone calling, and kept in-frame beta chains. Entries are consolidated by CDR3 protein sequence, retaining the most common genes and DNA. The V and J calls here are based on TCRdb, not the publication. In all, the sample holds some 63,000 distinct CDR3 sequences, and under 7.5% of those were seen once. The top ten constitute roughly 4.8% of the sample.

This chain is built from TRBV2 and TRBJ2-2, with 10 bases in between that match TRBD1. The receptor was derived from a male donor with ankylosing spondylitis. The specimen sequenced was synovial fluid, either unsorted or a sorted T cell fraction (not recorded which). The sequence in DNA is TGTGCCAGCAGGGACAGGGGGGACACCGGGGAGCTGTTTTTT. Translated, it gives CASRDRGDTGELFF. Joined to the reference TRBV2 and TRBJ2-2 proteins, this CDR3 gives the full variable domain: EPEVTQTPSHQVTQMGQEVILRCVPISNHLYFYWYRQILGQKVEFLVSFYNNEISEKSEIFDDQFSVERPDGSNFTLKIRSTKLEDSAMYFCASRDRGDTGELFFGEGSRLTVL.